Below, one T cell receptor beta chain is given with its context. Donors were grouped by their self-reported clinical history. Recovered Cohort 3 donors showed two negative PCRs, clearance, or symptom resolution. The data originate from a study of blood T cell repertoires in COVID-19. Assay used: immunoSEQ multiplex PCR; TCRdb lists only in-frame clones, some missing. Of 150,000 or so clones in the sample, 75% to 90% were seen once. CDR3 size: 13 residues. Germline lookup yields CDR1 ENHRY and CDR2 SYGVKD. V shed 3 bases and J shed 4 bases, with 9 bases lying between them. The sequenced material came from PBMCs or T cells enriched from blood (not recorded which). The chain uses TRBV10-3 and TRBJ1-2; D might be TRBD1 (6 bases). The clonotype comes from a woman aged 60-70 years who had recovered from COVID-19. CDR3 amino acids: CAISEQGSYGYTF. CDR3 coding DNA: TGTGCCATCAGTGAACAGGGAAGCTATGGCTACACCTTC.